This TCR beta chain derives from a study of blood T cells in healthy people across ages. Whole-study results and caveats: Estimates drawn from one million T cells were deemed to understate diversity.

A remark on this clonotype: Antigen unknown.

The authors ran a second PCR of about 6 to 11 cycles using a sample-barcoded 5' primer and a J-beta primer mix. Every sample returned 2.5 million or more CDR3-containing paired-end reads. A single record per CDR3 protein comes from TCRdb applying MiXCR to the 5' RACE reads. The table shows more than 800,000 distinct CDR3 sequences, with 35% to 55% occurring only once. The CDR3 is 14 amino acids. J lost 0 bases, V lost 7 bases, and 5 bases had no gene match. CDR1 and CDR2 from the germline V gene are SNHLY and FYNNEI. The sequenced sample consisted of blood. The chain links TRBV2 to TRBJ2-7; 8 bases line up with TRBD1. This sequence originates from a woman aged 55-75 years in good health. This CDR3 reads CASNNRGSSYEQYF. In DNA form, the CDR3 reads TGTGCCAGCAATAACAGGGGGAGCTCCTACGAGCAGTACTTC.